The source of this TCR beta chain is a study of cytomegalovirus exposure and HLA in healthy donors (dated by TCRdb to between 2016 and 2019). In the study overall: An earlier analysis of 587 of the donors reported 250 to 300 Gb of sequence data and 95 million to 130 million unique TCR beta sequences obtained from about 200 million T cells. All discovery cohort repertoires had been generated on a single sequencing platform. Of the 350 to 450 genotyped donors, roughly 80% were placed in the genetic ancestry cluster associated with self-reported Caucasian donors. A separate validation cohort of about 110 different subjects was used in addition to the roughly 670-subject first cohort. Five DR-DQ haplotypes were handled as single units for association and clustering because linkage in the cohort was strong. The study combined high-throughput TCR immunosequencing, statistical association of individual TCRs with disease status, and machine learning to predict cytomegalovirus infection status. Among 398 genotyped donors of the cohort, an average of 235,054 unique TCR beta nucleotide sequences were sequenced per donor, around a sixth of them non-productive. HLA typing included class I and class II loci at four-digit resolution. Using immunosequencing, the study profiled T cell repertoires from about 620 subjects and related those repertoires to cytomegalovirus serostatus. The aim of the study was to test whether cataloging public T cell receptors could identify signatures of past pathogen exposure. The number of donors typed differed by locus, with 629-630 for A, B, C, DRB1 and DQB1, roughly 520 for DQA1, some 570 for DPA1, and under 490 for DPB1. Roughly 300 gigabases of sequencing data and 75 million to 85 million unique TCR sequences made up an early release that covered fewer than 650 HLA-typed donors. A later analysis re-analyzed previously published TCR beta repertoires from roughly 630 donors and added high-resolution HLA genotyping to study TCR occurrence patterns. Donor age, sex, ethnicity and CMV serostatus were compiled alongside the repertoire data. A later genetic analysis took genome-wide SNP genotypes for 398 of the 666 donors and used that subset as a discovery cohort. In the later analysis, no new phenotypic data were used to find candidate immune exposures; instead, reliance was placed on TCR beta sequences and their occurrence across donors. An earlier analysis of a few hundred of the donors applied high-throughput TCR beta sequencing to assess whether each TCR beta V gene segment acted as functional or pseudogenic. Overall study results and their limits: Correlated functional status among segregating V segments might be attributable to linkage disequilibrium, but an unknown experimental factor could not be ruled out. Most TCR sequences were seen in very few donors, while some public TCRs were found in many individuals. In both the original and validation cohorts, the classifier was reported to diagnose cytomegalovirus status with high specificity and sensitivity. A later analysis found that most CMV-associated TCR beta chains appeared HLA-restricted, with HLA associations seemingly driven largely by CMV exposure. Presence/absence analyses assumed roughly uniform sequencing depth across donors, an assumption that may not hold. A later analysis found that HLA-associated TCR beta chains were more clonally expanded and had lower generation probabilities than equally common non-associated chains. A later analysis associated 17,000 or so TCR beta sequences with specific HLA alleles at a false discovery rate of 0.05. In a later genetic analysis, fewer N-insertions in productive TCRs were reported among donors in an Asian-associated ancestry cluster than the roughly 700-donor mean. In vitro tests confirmed that three of the cytomegalovirus-associated TCR beta chains recognize cytomegalovirus antigens. In an earlier analysis of around 600 of the donors, most TCR beta V segments appeared in productive rearrangements about 87% or about 30% of the time, broadly matching IMGT annotations. The cohort was sequenced for TCR beta chains only, and without alpha or paired-chain data the features that could be detected were limited. In the study, some 160 TCR beta chains were listed as associated with cytomegalovirus. A further reported finding was that TCR beta sequences accurately predicted the HLA-A and HLA-B alleles for most subjects in the first cohort. Because HLA typing was unavailable for some donors at each locus, only the typed subset was used in association tests. A later analysis reported that several top co-occurrence clusters appeared linked to parvovirus B19, influenza, CMV and Epstein-Barr virus. Because counts were too low, about 18 rarely observed V segments, including chromosome 9 orphons, were left out of the earlier analysis of 587 of the donors. For the cohort, immune exposure information was limited to CMV serostatus. A later analysis found that TCR association rates varied across HLA loci, with DRB1 alleles showing the most associated TCRs and HLA-C alleles the fewest. It was suggested by the authors that the approach could potentially be generalized to other disease states and immunological phenotypes. A later genetic analysis associated a missense DCLRE1C variant with V-gene and J-gene trimming of TCR beta chains, and an independent cohort replicated the association. A cluster of highly shared sequence variants was judged likely to be a technical artifact of the sequencing pipeline. When HLA alleles, especially DR and DQ, strongly co-occurred, TCR associations were difficult to assign to individual alleles.

Libraries were made using the immunoSEQ multiplex PCR assay. The multiplex PCR relied on a mix of 60 forward primers for TCR Vbeta segments and 13 reverse primers for TCR Jbeta segments. A multiplex PCR assay on genomic DNA amplified the CDR3 region of rearranged TCR beta genes. Amplified TCR beta libraries were sequenced as 87-base-pair reads on the Illumina HiSeq System. For the original study's pipeline: In a later analysis, tens of millions of unique TCR beta chains were counted across the approximately 640 repertoires, and roughly 11 million of these chains were shared by at least two donors. To remove PCR and sequencing errors, raw reads were error-corrected and collapsed into unique sequences using a nearest-neighbor algorithm that merged closely related sequences. To assign V, D and J gene segments, CDR3 sequences were aligned to IMGT reference sequences. For a sequence to be retained, at least a six-nucleotide match to both a V gene segment and a J gene segment was required. A rearrangement counted as productive if the CDR3 had no stop codons and remained in frame with V and J, and every other rearrangement counted as non-productive. Following IMGT convention, CDR3 was defined as the stretch from the second conserved V-encoded cysteine to the conserved J-encoded phenylalanine. The earlier analysis of approximately 500 of the donors excluded sequences that lacked an unambiguous match to a single V gene segment. In an earlier analysis of 587 of the donors, a V segment was called functional when productive rearrangements were above 56.7%, and segregating when the standard deviation between donors exceeded 5%. To diagnose cytomegalovirus status from the catalog of TCR beta chain sequences, a statistical classification framework was built. In a later analysis, TCR nucleotide sequences were compared against IMGT/GENE-DB human TR gene sequences so that V and J genes could be assigned. The TCRdist pipeline was used in a later analysis to assign CDR3 sequences and most-parsimonious VDJ recombination scenarios. In a later analysis, every TCR beta chain was defined by the combination of its CDR3 amino acid sequence and its V-gene family, and reads without a unique V-gene family were dropped. As a way to deal with suspected cross-contamination and a sequencing artifact, a later analysis dropped 500 to 700 nucleotide sequences that were highly shared and had low generation probability. A later analysis calculated a clonal expansion index for each public chain from normalized within-repertoire ranks of inferred template counts. In a later analysis, generation probabilities were computed with a VDJ recombination model fitted to out-of-frame rearrangements, and the resulting probabilities were checked against IGoR. Hypergeometric tests were used in a later analysis to score TCR-TCR, TCR-HLA and TCR-CMV co-occurrence, with a repertoire-size bias correction applied to the TCR pairs. False discovery rates were estimated in a later analysis by permuting HLA or CMV assignments 20 times. In a later analysis, co-occurring TCRs were grouped with DBSCAN, and TCRdist sequence similarity was added when clustering was performed within HLA-allele-positive subsets. Co-occurrence clustering excluded repertoires with fewer than 30,000 or more than 120,000 public chains, plus five with anomalous nucleotide sharing. Drawn from immuneACCESS, this table holds only the in-frame rearrangements with V and J called that TCRdb kept. Clones are partly lost; checked studies trace under half to an unresolved V gene and leave the rest unexplained. From that table come the V and J calls and clone size; the DNA was used to work out D and trimming. This sample has 150,000 to 200,000 clones in its table, and about 81% of those were observed once. The ten largest clones represent 1.5% to 2% of the sample.

The cohort was made up of 650 to 700 healthy bone marrow donors. At the time of sampling, all cohort members were nominally healthy, though unrecorded immune exposures were likely present. The donor tested CMV seronegative and was one of the 352 seronegative cohort members. A peripheral blood sample was collected from each donor, and TCR beta sequencing was performed on peripheral blood mononuclear cells. The Qiagen DNeasy Blood Extraction Kit was used to extract genomic DNA from the blood cell samples. This clone came up a few times. The antigen it binds to is not known. Nothing much larger sits one base from this clone, and base qualities are not available. The receptor's source is a man aged 18 to 35 in good health and CMV-seronegative. The sequenced material came from PBMCs.

The bases are TGTGCCAGTAGTATTAAGAGTTACAATGAGCAGTTCTTC. Its protein reads: CASSIKSYNEQFF. The receptor chain draws on TRBV19 and TRBJ2-1; the D gene is not confidently resolved. Taken from cysteine to phenylalanine, the CDR3 has 13 residues. The DNA shown is the 39-base CDR3, in frame from base 1. The junction carries 7 bases between V and J, which are trimmed by 3 bases and 4 bases respectively. From a lookup of the germline V gene (reference sequence), CDR1 and CDR2 are LNHDA and SQIVND.